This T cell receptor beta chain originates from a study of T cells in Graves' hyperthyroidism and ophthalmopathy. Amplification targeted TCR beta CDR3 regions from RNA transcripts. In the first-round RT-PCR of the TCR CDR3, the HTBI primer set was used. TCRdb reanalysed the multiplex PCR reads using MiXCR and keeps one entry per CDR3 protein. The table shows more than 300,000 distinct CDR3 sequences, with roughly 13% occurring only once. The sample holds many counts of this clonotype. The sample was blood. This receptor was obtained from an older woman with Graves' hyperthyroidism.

CDR3 residues: CASSPGRGSNEQFF. In DNA form, the CDR3 reads TGTGCCAGCAGTCCCGGGCGAGGTAGTAATGAGCAGTTCTTC. The chain carries TRBV27 and TRBJ2-1; no reliable D call. The germline V and J ends were trimmed by 5 bases and 7 bases, with 15 bases remaining between them. This CDR3 contains 14 residues. Per germline, CDR1 MNHEY and CDR2 SMNVEV (reference sequence).